The sequence of this T cell receptor (beta chain) was determined in a study of shared clonotypes between healthy human individuals. Every subset had its genomic DNA shared out evenly among several immunoSEQ plates. A roughly 200 ng quantity of DNA, tens of thousands of T cell genomes, went into the sorted-subset replicate PCRs. Only in-frame clones appear in the TCRdb table, and some are missing; sequencing was by immunoSEQ multiplex PCR. The repertoire holds 550,000 to 850,000 clones, about 74% seen once, with over 1.5% in the top ten. Findings and caveats of the study: The authors expected sequencing depth to affect clonotype sharing among donors.

The investigators split CD4+ cells into a CD45RA+ naive subset and a CD45RA-negative memory subset. On this clone: What it binds is not known.

In germline, CDR1 is LGHNA, CDR2 YNFKEQ. V was shortened by 1 base and J by 0 bases, with 7 bases between the two germline ends. This CDR3 spans 15 amino acids. The J gene is TRBJ1-5, the V gene TRBV4-2; D is unclear. This TCR was recovered from a woman aged 30 to 39 in good health. The sequenced material came from memory CD4+ T cells sorted from blood. Subset given: CD45RA-negative fraction. Written as DNA, the CDR3 is TGTGCCAGCAGCCAAGTCTTTACTAGCAATCAGCCCCAGCATTTT. This encodes CASSQVFTSNQPQHF.